A single sample gave rise to the 23 T cell receptor beta chains below, sequenced in a study of long-term antiretroviral therapy in people with HIV. Survey-level resolution applied to immunoSEQ assay v3.0. The repertoire was sequenced with immunoSEQ multiplex PCR; TCRdb's copy has only in-frame clones and lacks some. The sample has approximately 35,000 clones, approximately 93% seen once. The sequencing here drew on unsorted PBMCs, taken around 5 years after starting antiretroviral therapy. Source of these receptors: a woman between 50 and 59 years old with HIV.

CDR3 amino acids: CASSSDSFEAFF. DNA for the CDR3: TGTGCCAGCTCATCGGACAGCTTTGAAGCTTTCTTT. This rearrangement joins TRBV18 to TRBJ1-1; D may be TRBD1 (6 bases). CDR1 and CDR2 (germline): KGHSH, LQKENI. The CDR3 runs to 12 residues. The germline V and J ends were trimmed by 5 bases and 7 bases, with 11 bases remaining between them.

The DNA for the CDR3 is TGTGCCAGCAGACCGAAGGACAGCTACGAGCAGTACTTC. Its protein product is CASRPKDSYEQYF. V gene TRBV7-9 combines with J gene TRBJ2-7, with D perhaps matching TRBD1 (6 bases). The germline gives CDR1 SEHNR, CDR2 FQNEAQ (reference sequence). The CDR3 contains 13 residues. Trimming removed 6 bases from V and 3 bases from J, with 12 bases in between.

The gene calls are TRBV11-3 and TRBJ2-3, with D uncertain. Germline values: CDR1 SGHNT, CDR2 YENEEA. V was cut by 5 bases and J by 2 bases, with 8 bases left in between. This CDR3 is 13 amino acids long. The CDR3 reads CASSQRVTDTQYF. CDR3 nucleotide sequence: TGTGCCAGCAGCCAGAGAGTCACAGATACGCAGTATTTT. Using reference TRBV11-3 and TRBJ2-3 for the parts outside the CDR3, the full variable domain is EAGVVQSPRYKIIEKKQPVAFWCNPISGHNTLYWYLQNLGQGPELLIRYENEEAVDDSQLPKDRFSAERLKGVDSTLKIQPAELGDSAVYLCASSQRVTDTQYFGPGTRLTVL.

V gene TRBV27 combines with J gene TRBJ2-7, with TRBD1 matching 7 bases. This CDR3 comprises 13 residues. Losses at the gene ends were 6 bases for V and 6 bases for J; bases not matched to a gene: 8. Germline assignment: CDR1 MNHEY and CDR2 SMNVEV (reference sequence). The CDR3 DNA follows: TGTGCCAGCAGGATCACAGGGGCAGGCGAGCAGTACTTC. This gives the protein CASRITGAGEQYF.

This rearrangement joins TRBV7-2 to TRBJ1-5; no reliable D call. The CDR3 is made up of 14 amino acids. CDR1 and CDR2 (germline): SGHTA, FQGNSA. V was trimmed by 5 bases and J by 2 bases, leaving 10 bases between them. CDR3 nucleotides: TGTGCCAGCAGCATGGTTTTGGGCAATCAGCCCCAGCATTTT. It yields the protein CASSMVLGNQPQHF.

V gene TRBV5-1 combines with J gene TRBJ1-2, with D possibly TRBD1 on 5 matching bases. Germline V CDR1 and CDR2: SGHRS, YFSETQ. The CDR3 sequence is 14 residues long. With 2 bases removed from V and 6 bases from J, the gap between germline ends came to 14 bases. As DNA, the CDR3 is TGCGCCAGCAGCTTTATTCAGGAGGGGAATGGCTACACCTTC. It specifies CASSFIQEGNGYTF.

The chain joins TRBV19 to TRBJ1-6; 7 bases are shared with TRBD1. With V trimmed by 4 bases and J by 9 bases, 9 bases remained unmatched. The CDR3 spans 15 residues. CDR1 is LNHDA and CDR2 is SQIVND in the germline V gene (reference sequence). This CDR3 is CASSTIQGFGSPLHF. The CDR3 DNA reads TGTGCCAGTAGTACGATACAGGGGTTCGGTTCACCCCTCCACTTT.

The rearrangement links TRBV11-2 to TRBJ2-5, with a possible D match to TRBD1 (5 bases). Germline values: CDR1 SGHAT, CDR2 FQNNGV. This CDR3 region has 13 residues. Trimming removed 5 bases at V and 5 bases at J, with 12 bases between. The CDR3 DNA reads as TGTGCCAGCAGCCCCCCCCACAGGGAGACCCAGTACTTC. It specifies CASSPPHRETQYF.

This chain links TRBV6-6 with TRBJ2-5; TRBD1 or TRBD2 may be the D gene (5 bases each). This CDR3 region has 14 residues. The V gene lost 10 bases and the J gene lost 0 bases, with 15 bases spanning the gap. The V gene's germline CDR1 is MNHNY and CDR2 SVGAGI (reference sequence). The CDR3 coding sequence is TGTGCCACCCTCGGGGCGGCGTACCAAGAGACCCAGTACTTC. This sequence encodes CATLGAAYQETQYF.

This chain joins TRBV2 and TRBJ2-7; possibly TRBD1 or TRBD2 for D (5 bases each). The CDR3 is 13 residues long. V shed 3 bases and J shed 4 bases, with 10 bases lying between them. Germline loops: CDR1 SNHLY, CDR2 FYNNEI. The CDR3 protein is CASSDQGEYEQYF. The DNA of the CDR3 is TGTGCCAGCAGTGATCAGGGAGAATACGAGCAGTACTTC. Using reference TRBV2 and TRBJ2-7 for the parts outside the CDR3, the full variable domain is EPEVTQTPSHQVTQMGQEVILRCVPISNHLYFYWYRQILGQKVEFLVSFYNNEISEKSEIFDDQFSVERPDGSNFTLKIRSTKLEDSAMYFCASSDQGEYEQYFGPGTRLTVT.

V and J are TRBV7-2 and TRBJ2-3; unclear D gene. Germline assignment: CDR1 SGHTA and CDR2 FQGNSA. The CDR3 has 12 amino acids. With 0 bases removed from V and 7 bases from J, the gap between germline ends came to 5 bases. CDR3: CASSLALYTQYF. CDR3 DNA sequence: TGTGCCAGCAGCTTAGCTTTGTATACGCAGTATTTT.

This chain uses TRBV7-8 with TRBJ2-3; the D gene is possibly TRBD1 (5 bases). The germline V gene has CDR1 SGHVS and CDR2 FQNEAQ. CDR3 length: 14 amino acids. V was shortened by 2 bases and J by 4 bases, with 10 bases between the two germline ends. CDR3 in amino acids: CASSLSQGADTQYF. CDR3 DNA: TGTGCCAGCAGCTTATCTCAGGGCGCAGATACGCAGTATTTT.

The chain carries TRBV6-4 and TRBJ2-1; TRBD2 aligns across 12 bases. The junction had 5 bases not matched to a gene; V was cut back by 2 bases and J by 9 bases. The CDR3 length is 15 residues. Germline CDR1 and CDR2: MRHNA and SNTAGT. CDR3: CASSDASGGATEQFF. DNA of the CDR3: TGTGCCAGCAGTGACGCTAGCGGGGGGGCCACTGAGCAGTTCTTC.

V gene TRBV6-1 combines with J gene TRBJ1-5; D is undetermined. CDR1 MNHNS and CDR2 SASEGT come from the germline V gene. The CDR3 runs 14 residues. Trimming removed 3 bases from V and 3 bases from J, with 9 bases in between. The CDR3 nucleotides are TGTGCCAGCAGTGATTTTCTGATCAATCAGCCCCAGCATTTT. It encodes CASSDFLINQPQHF.

The chain has TRBV4-1 and TRBJ2-1; no firm D call. Trimming shortened V by 3 bases and J by 8 bases, and 17 bases separated the two germline ends. Germline V lookup: CDR1 MGHRA, CDR2 YSYEKL. The CDR3 is 15 amino acids. CDR3 sequence reads: CASSHRPADVDEQFF. The DNA for the CDR3 is TGCGCCAGCAGCCACAGGCCCGCAGACGTCGATGAGCAGTTCTTC.

The J gene is TRBJ2-1, the V gene TRBV6-1; no reliable D call. V gave up 2 bases and J gave up 10 bases, with 9 bases separating them. This CDR3 region has 12 residues. Germline V CDR1 and CDR2: MNHNS, SASEGT. This CDR3 is CASSEWATEQFF. CDR3 sequence (DNA): TGTGCCAGCAGTGAATGGGCCACGGAGCAGTTCTTC.

The chain joins TRBV6-4 to TRBJ2-5; 9 bases map to TRBD2. CDR1 is MRHNA and CDR2 is SNTAGT in the germline V gene. The junction had 11 bases not matched to a gene; V was cut back by 5 bases and J by 4 bases. The CDR3 is made up of 16 amino acids. CDR3 amino acids: CASSCSGGSLGETQYF. The CDR3 DNA reads as TGTGCCAGCAGTTGTAGCGGGGGATCCCTGGGAGAGACCCAGTACTTC.

V usage is TRBV6-1 and J usage is TRBJ2-2; 7 nucleotides agree with TRBD2. Trimming removed 9 bases from V and 5 bases from J; junction bases left unmatched: 6. The CDR3 length is 13 residues. Germline CDR1 and CDR2: MNHNS and SASEGT. CDR3 DNA: TGTGCCAGTCGGGGGGTAATGACCGGGGAGCTGTTTTTT. Translation: CASRGVMTGELFF.

The V and J genes are TRBV6-6 and TRBJ1-5; D unresolved. The length of the CDR3 is 10 residues. V dropped 7 bases and J dropped 6 bases, with 4 bases sitting between them. From germline, CDR1 is MNHNY and CDR2 SVGAGI (reference sequence). This CDR3 is CASNVQPQHF. DNA of the CDR3: TGTGCCAGCAATGTTCAGCCCCAGCATTTT.

V gene TRBV9 combines with J gene TRBJ2-3; a weak D match, TRBD1 (5 bases). Germline-derived CDR1 and CDR2 are SGDLS and YYNGEE. The CDR3 extends over 16 amino acids. Trimming removed 0 bases at V and 1 base at J, with 12 bases between. CDR3 region: CASSVGVDSRTDTQYF. CDR3 in DNA: TGTGCCAGCAGCGTAGGAGTTGACAGTCGCACAGATACGCAGTATTTT.

The chain recombines TRBV4-3 with TRBJ1-2, with 9 bases identical to TRBD1. The CDR3 is 14 amino acids. Losses at the gene ends were 4 bases for V and 7 bases for J; bases not matched to a gene: 7. Germline CDR1 reads LGHNA; CDR2 reads YSLEER. Here the CDR3 reads CASSLVQGASGYTF. CDR3 DNA sequence: TGCGCCAGCAGCCTAGTACAGGGGGCCTCTGGCTACACCTTC.

This clone was observed a single time. The chain carries TRBV25-1 and TRBJ1-1, with D possibly TRBD1 on 5 matching bases. The CDR3 is 14 amino acids. V was shortened by 2 bases and J by 7 bases, with 14 bases between the two germline ends. The V gene's germline CDR1 is MGHDK and CDR2 SYGVNS. The CDR3 DNA follows: TGTGCCAGCAGTGAACCCCAGGACACAGGTGAAGCTTTCTTT. It specifies CASSEPQDTGEAFF.

This chain uses TRBV7-9 with TRBJ2-1; TRBD2 matches at 7 bases. The CDR3 covers 14 residues. Losses at the gene ends were 3 bases for V and 8 bases for J; bases not matched to a gene: 7. Per germline, CDR1 SEHNR and CDR2 FQNEAQ (reference sequence). CDR3 sequence (DNA): TGTGCCAGCAGCTTCGACGGGGAGGGCGATGAGCAGTTCTTC. Translating gives CASSFDGEGDEQFF.